A selection of T cell receptor beta chains follows, all from one sample in a study of cytomegalovirus exposure and HLA in healthy donors. Measured with immunoSEQ multiplex PCR; TCRdb has only the in-frame clones, and not every one. The sample contains roughly 160,000 clones, 65% to 85% of which appear only once. The specimen sequenced was PBMCs. These receptors were obtained from a boy younger than 10 in good health and CMV-seronegative. Each CDR3 is given with its conserved first and last residue. D genes are given only for firm matches. Expanded clones are given a class, and other clones once, few, many or no size at all.

D gene,V gene,J gene,clone size,CDR3 protein,CDR3 DNA
.,TRBV12-2,TRBJ2-1,.,CASRLGLQVYNEQFF,TGTGCAAGTCGCTTAGGGCTTCAGGTTTATAATGAGCAGTTCTTC
TRBD2,TRBV11-2,TRBJ2-1,few,CASSLGTSGGAYNEQFF,TGTGCCAGCAGCTTAGGGACTAGCGGGGGGGCCTACAATGAGCAGTTCTTC
.,TRBV10-3,TRBJ2-1,few,CAISRDTGYNEQFF,TGTGCCATCAGCCGGGACACGGGCTACAATGAGCAGTTCTTC
TRBD1,TRBV5-6,TRBJ1-2,.,CASTPTGSDYGYTF,TGTGCCAGCACCCCGACAGGGTCGGACTATGGCTACACCTTC
.,TRBV7-2,TRBJ2-7,few,CASRHTSSYEQYF,TGTGCCAGCAGACATACTAGCAGCTACGAGCAGTACTTC
.,TRBV5-1,TRBJ2-1,.,CASSAGYNEQFF,TGCGCCAGCAGCGCCGGTTACAATGAGCAGTTCTTC
TRBD1,TRBV18,TRBJ1-1,few,CASSPSTGARTEAFF,TGTGCCAGCTCACCATCGACAGGGGCCCGCACTGAAGCTTTCTTT
TRBD1,TRBV5-1,TRBJ2-1,.,CASSQGNEQFF,TGCGCCAGCTCACAGGGGAATGAGCAGTTCTTC
.,TRBV7-2,TRBJ2-1,.,CASSLTSTGSTYEQFF,TGTGCCAGCAGCTTAACGTCCACAGGGTCGACCTATGAGCAGTTCTTC
.,TRBV5-6,TRBJ2-3,.,CASSGVSTDTQYF,TGTGCCTCGTCAGGGGTCAGCACAGATACGCAGTATTTT
TRBD2,TRBV4-2,TRBJ2-4,.,CASSQVIAGMDIQYF,TGTGCCAGCAGCCAAGTAATAGCGGGGATGGACATTCAGTACTTC
.,TRBV30,TRBJ2-2,once,CAWSSRRENTGELFF,TGTGCCTGGAGTTCTCGGCGGGAGAACACCGGGGAGCTGTTTTTT
.,TRBV6-1,TRBJ2-2,.,CASKGAGELFF,TGTGCCAGCAAGGGGGCCGGGGAGCTGTTTTTT
TRBD2,TRBV6-5,TRBJ2-3,many,CASSPGTRGTQYF,TGTGCCAGCAGCCCTGGGACTAGAGGTACGCAGTATTTT
.,TRBV29-1,TRBJ1-1,.,CSVGQGYGTNTEAFF,TGCAGCGTTGGGCAGGGTTATGGAACGAACACTGAAGCTTTCTTT
TRBD2,TRBV7-9,TRBJ2-1,.,CASSLTSLAGPAYNEQFF,TGTGCCAGCAGCTTAACATCCCTAGCGGGTCCGGCCTACAATGAGCAGTTCTTC
TRBD1,TRBV19,TRBJ1-5,.,CASSTAGQGKAPQHF,TGTGCCAGTAGTACTGCGGGACAGGGTAAAGCGCCCCAGCATTTT
.,TRBV27,TRBJ2-3,.,CASSPMTGATDTQYF,TGTGCCAGCAGTCCGATGACAGGTGCCACAGATACGCAGTATTTT
.,TRBV19,TRBJ1-5,.,CASSPARDSSNQPQHF,TGTGCCAGTAGCCCCGCACGCGACAGTAGCAATCAGCCCCAGCATTTT
TRBD1,TRBV7-2,TRBJ1-4,.,CASSNTGGQAEKLFF,TGTGCCAGCAGCAACACGGGCGGACAGGCGGAAAAACTGTTTTTT
TRBD2,TRBV4-3,TRBJ2-3,once,CASSQGWGGTDTQYF,TGCGCCAGCAGCCAAGGGTGGGGGGGAACAGATACGCAGTATTTT
TRBD1,TRBV30,TRBJ1-1,.,CAWSRQGRDTEAFF,TGTGCCTGGAGTCGACAGGGCCGAGATACTGAAGCTTTCTTT
.,TRBV27,TRBJ1-2,.,CASSAGRGVNGYTF,TGTGCCAGCAGTGCAGGGAGGGGAGTTAACGGCTACACCTTC
.,TRBV23-1,TRBJ1-4,.,CASSQLGTPNIYNEKLFF,TGCGCCAGCAGTCAACTCGGGACACCAAATATATATAATGAAAAACTGTTTTTT